The 3 T cell receptor beta chains in this list originate from one sample, sequenced in a study of blood T cell repertoires in COVID-19. Libraries were prepared by immunoSEQ multiplex PCR; TCRdb keeps only in-frame clonotypes and omits some of them. The data contain more than 60,000 clones, about 90% of them seen just once; the ten biggest clones take up about 6%. Sequenced sample: peripheral blood. The receptor set was obtained from a human donor in a cohort sampled during active COVID-19.

The chain is built from TRBV15 and TRBJ1-5; no reliable D call. Per the germline V gene, CDR1 is LNHNV and CDR2 is YYDKDF (reference sequence). The CDR3 runs 14 residues. V shed 3 bases and J shed 0 bases, with 6 bases lying between them. DNA for the CDR3: TGTGCCACCAGCAGGGAGATTAGCAATCAGCCCCAGCATTTT. Its translation is CATSREISNQPQHF.

This rearrangement joins TRBV6-5 to TRBJ1-4, with unresolved D. The CDR3 runs 16 residues. V was shortened by 2 bases and J by 0 bases, with 10 bases between the two germline ends. Looked up from germline, CDR1 is MNHEY and CDR2 is SVGAGI. The CDR3 region has the DNA TGTGCCAGCAGTTACGCCAGGATCCCAACTAATGAAAAACTGTTTTTT. Translating it yields CASSYARIPTNEKLFF.

This sequence joins TRBV6-2 or TRBV6-3 and TRBJ1-1; 7 positions match TRBD1. Germline CDR1 MNHEY, CDR2 SVGEGT. This CDR3 contains 13 residues. The trim removed 5 bases at V and 4 bases at J, leaving 4 bases unmatched. CDR3 DNA sequence: TGTGCCAGCAGTACGGACAGGTCCACTGAAGCTTTCTTT. Its translation is CASSTDRSTEAFF.